This T cell receptor (beta chain) was obtained from a study of CD8 T cells in ankylosing spondylitis. This clonotype was seen more than once but under ten times. Its antigen is currently unknown. Germline-derived CDR1 and CDR2 are MNHEY and SVGEGT. CDR3 length equals 14 residues. The ends lost 2 bases at V and 9 bases at J; junction bases unmatched: 7. Study findings and constraints: Seemingly characteristic of ankylosing spondylitis blood was a TCR beta motif consisting of several highly homologous variants. Matched ankylosing spondylitis synovial fluid reportedly contained a significantly enriched population of disease-linked clones. Disease-linked clones, CD8+, were relatively rare in peripheral blood.

Making the TCR beta libraries involved quantitative 5'-RACE with molecular barcodes. TCRdb processed the 5' RACE reads anew with MiXCR; each CDR3 protein has one entry. This sample has 300,000 to 350,000 distinct CDR3 sequences; around 20% occur once, and the top ten carry under 4%. The J gene is TRBJ1-5, the V gene TRBV6-2 or TRBV6-3, with TRBD1 identical over 7 bases. Sequenced input: blood, either unsorted or a sorted T cell fraction (not recorded which). The source of this sequence is a female donor with ankylosing spondylitis or in good health (not recorded which). The CDR3 sequence is CASSYLDRAGPQHF. In DNA, the CDR3 is TGTGCCAGCAGTTACCTCGACAGGGCTGGGCCCCAGCATTTT.